This TCR beta chain was documented in a study of memory CD4+ T cells and cytomegalovirus serostatus. Single viable CD3+CD4+CD8-CD45RO+ cells were sorted as the memory CD4+ T cells. Sequencing used immunoSEQ multiplex PCR; TCRdb keeps in-frame clones, though not all of them. The table shows about 50,000 clones, with 77% occurring only once. The TCR originated in an adult in good health and CMV-seronegative. Material: memory CD4+ T cells from blood.

In DNA, the CDR3 is TGTGCCAGCAGTGAAGGGGCCAGCACCTACGAGCAGTACTTC. It codes for CASSEGASTYEQYF. V gene TRBV25-1 combines with J gene TRBJ2-7; maybe TRBD1 (5 bases). Germline V gene data show CDR1 as MGHDK and CDR2 as SYGVNS. There are 14 residues in the CDR3. V lost 2 bases and J 2 bases, leaving 10 bases between the germline ends.